The next 8 T cell receptor beta chains were all read from a single sample in a study of blood T cell repertoires in COVID-19. Profiling relied on immunoSEQ multiplex PCR, and the TCRdb table lists in-frame clones only, not all of them. This repertoire shows about 190,000 clones, approximately 84% found once; its top ten account for under 4%. Sequenced sample: PBMCs or T cells enriched from blood (not recorded which). These receptors were obtained from a woman aged 25 to 39 who had recovered from COVID-19.

The V gene is TRBV25-1, the J gene TRBJ2-1; D may be TRBD2 (5 bases). In germline, CDR1 is MGHDK, CDR2 SYGVNS. This CDR3 is 14 amino acids long. V shed 5 bases and J shed 4 bases, with 12 bases lying between them. The CDR3 region has the DNA TGTGCCAGCAGTTCAGGACTTAGATACAATGAGCAGTTCTTC. This gives the protein CASSSGLRYNEQFF. The entire variable domain, with the rest obtained from reference TRBV25-1 and TRBJ2-1, is as follows: EADIYQTPRYLVIGTGKKITLECSQTMGHDKMYWYQQDPGMELHLIHYSYGVNSTEKGDLSSESTVSRIRTEHFPLTLESARPSHTSQYLCASSSGLRYNEQFFGPGTRLTVL.

The chain uses TRBV27 and TRBJ2-1; TRBD2 matches 11 bases. This CDR3 contains 18 residues. Unmatched junction bases numbered 10, after V lost 5 bases and J lost 1 base. Germline CDR1 MNHEY, CDR2 SMNVEV (reference sequence). This CDR3 reads CASSASPGTSGSYNEQFF. The DNA of the CDR3 is TGTGCCAGCAGTGCCTCCCCCGGGACTAGCGGTTCCTACAATGAGCAGTTCTTC.

The genes are TRBV4-1 and TRBJ2-5; D is perhaps TRBD1 (5 bases). CDR1 is MGHRA, CDR2 YSYEKL, per germline. This CDR3 has 13 amino acids. Trimming cost V 3 bases and J 5 bases, with 10 bases left between them. DNA for the CDR3: TGCGCCAGCAGCCAGCAAGGGGCTGAGACCCAGTACTTC. Translation: CASSQQGAETQYF.

This clone was detected a few times. The CDR3 here is CASSELWAKDNEQFF. In DNA form, the CDR3 reads TGTGCCAGCAGTGAGTTGTGGGCGAAGGACAATGAGCAGTTCTTC. The chain is built from TRBV2 and TRBJ2-1; D is unresolved. The CDR3 sequence is 15 residues long. The germline CDR1 and CDR2 sequences are SNHLY and FYNNEI. Trimming removed 3 bases from V and 5 bases from J, with 14 bases in between. Supplemented by reference TRBV2 and TRBJ2-1, the full variable domain reads EPEVTQTPSHQVTQMGQEVILRCVPISNHLYFYWYRQILGQKVEFLVSFYNNEISEKSEIFDDQFSVERPDGSNFTLKIRSTKLEDSAMYFCASSELWAKDNEQFFGPGTRLTVL.

CDR3 residues: CASSKQGADNEQFF. The CDR3 nucleotides are TGTGCCAGCAGTAAACAGGGGGCTGACAATGAGCAGTTCTTC. The J gene is TRBJ2-1, the V gene TRBV5-4, with 9 bases fitting TRBD1. V trimming: 5 bases; J trimming: 5 bases; junction bases outside the gene matches: 5. Per the germline V gene, CDR1 is SGHNT and CDR2 is YYREEE (reference sequence). The CDR3 spans 14 residues. The full variable domain, completed using reference TRBV5-4 and TRBJ2-1, is ETGVTQSPTHLIKTRGQQVTLRCSSQSGHNTVSWYQQALGQGPQFIFQYYREEENGRGNFPPRFSGLQFPNYSSELNVNALELDDSALYLCASSKQGADNEQFFGPGTRLTVL.

The chain couples TRBV18 to TRBJ2-5; D is possibly TRBD2 (6 bases). The length of the CDR3 is 15 residues. Germline-derived CDR1 and CDR2 are KGHSH and LQKENI. The germline V and J ends were trimmed by 3 bases and 12 bases, with 23 bases remaining between them. The CDR3: CASSPTGTAPRLEYF. CDR3 bases: TGTGCCAGCTCACCCACCGGGACTGCCCCACGACTCGAGTACTTC. Drawing the rest from reference TRBV18 and TRBJ2-5, the complete variable domain is NAGVMQNPRHLVRRRGQEARLRCSPMKGHSHVYWYRQLPEEGLKFMVYLQKENIIDESGMPKERFSAEFPKEGPSILRIQQVVRGDSAAYFCASSPTGTAPRLEYFGPGTRLLVL.

V is TRBV18 and J is TRBJ1-1; TRBD1 is a possible D gene (5 bases). CDR3 length: 12 residues. Germline V CDR1 and CDR2: KGHSH, LQKENI. V gave up 1 base and J gave up 10 bases, with 10 bases separating them. The CDR3: CASSPLAGGAFF. The CDR3 DNA follows: TGTGCCAGCTCACCACTGGCCGGGGGAGCTTTCTTT. The full variable domain, with the rest looked up from reference TRBV18 and TRBJ1-1, is NAGVMQNPRHLVRRRGQEARLRCSPMKGHSHVYWYRQLPEEGLKFMVYLQKENIIDESGMPKERFSAEFPKEGPSILRIQQVVRGDSAAYFCASSPLAGGAFFGQGTRLTVV.

This chain connects TRBV5-6 to TRBJ1-1, with D perhaps matching TRBD1 (6 bases). This CDR3 has 15 amino acids. From germline, CDR1 is SGHDT and CDR2 YYEEEE. Trimming took off 2 bases at V and 6 bases at J, with 17 bases between the two ends. The CDR3 sequence is CASSLPSPGQPEAFF. Here the CDR3 DNA reads TGTGCCAGCAGCTTACCTAGTCCGGGACAACCTGAAGCTTTCTTT.